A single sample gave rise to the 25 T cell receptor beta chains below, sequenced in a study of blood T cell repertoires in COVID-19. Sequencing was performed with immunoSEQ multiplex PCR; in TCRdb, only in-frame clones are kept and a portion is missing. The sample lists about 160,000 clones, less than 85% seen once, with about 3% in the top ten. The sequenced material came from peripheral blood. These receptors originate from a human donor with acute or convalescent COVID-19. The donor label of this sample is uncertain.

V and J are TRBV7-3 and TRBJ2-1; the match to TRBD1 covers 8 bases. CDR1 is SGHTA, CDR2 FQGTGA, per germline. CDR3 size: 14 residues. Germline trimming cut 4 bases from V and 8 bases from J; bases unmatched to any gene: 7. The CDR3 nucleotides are TGTGCCAGCAGCTCCACGGACAGGGAGCATGAGCAGTTCTTC. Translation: CASSSTDREHEQFF.

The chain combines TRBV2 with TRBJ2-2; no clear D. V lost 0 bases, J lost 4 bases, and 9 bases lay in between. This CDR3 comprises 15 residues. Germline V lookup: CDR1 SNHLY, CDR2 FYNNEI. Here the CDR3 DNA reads TGTGCCAGCAGTGAAGCTCGAGCTGGCACCGGGGAGCTGTTTTTT. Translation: CASSEARAGTGELFF.

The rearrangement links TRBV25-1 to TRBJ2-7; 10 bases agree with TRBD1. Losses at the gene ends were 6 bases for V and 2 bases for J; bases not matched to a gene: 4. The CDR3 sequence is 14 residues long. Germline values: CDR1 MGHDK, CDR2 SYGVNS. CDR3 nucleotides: TGTGCCAGCAGCTCCGGGACAGGGGCCTACGAGCAGTACTTC. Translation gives CASSSGTGAYEQYF.

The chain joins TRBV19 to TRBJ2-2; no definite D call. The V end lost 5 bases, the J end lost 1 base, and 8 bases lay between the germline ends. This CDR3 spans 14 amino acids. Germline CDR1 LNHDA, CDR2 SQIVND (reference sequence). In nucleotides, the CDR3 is TGTGCCAGTAGTTGGCAGCGGAACACCGGGGAGCTGTTTTTT. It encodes CASSWQRNTGELFF.

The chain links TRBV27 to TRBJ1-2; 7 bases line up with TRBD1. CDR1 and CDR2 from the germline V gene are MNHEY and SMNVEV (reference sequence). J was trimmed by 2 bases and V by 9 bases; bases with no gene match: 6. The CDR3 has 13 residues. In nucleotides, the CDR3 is TGTGCCAGTCGAACAGGGGTAAACTATGGCTACACCTTC. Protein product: CASRTGVNYGYTF.

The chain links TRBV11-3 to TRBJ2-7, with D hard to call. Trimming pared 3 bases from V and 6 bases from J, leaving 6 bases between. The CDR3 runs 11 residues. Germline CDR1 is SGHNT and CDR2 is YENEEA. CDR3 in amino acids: CASSFLFEQYF. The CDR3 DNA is TGTGCCAGCAGCTTCCTCTTCGAGCAGTACTTC.

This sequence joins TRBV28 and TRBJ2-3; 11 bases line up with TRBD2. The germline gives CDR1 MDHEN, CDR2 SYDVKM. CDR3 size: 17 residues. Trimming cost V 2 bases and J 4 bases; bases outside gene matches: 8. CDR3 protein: CASSLIASGGFADTQYF. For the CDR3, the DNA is TGTGCCAGCAGTTTAATTGCTAGCGGGGGGTTCGCAGATACGCAGTATTTT.

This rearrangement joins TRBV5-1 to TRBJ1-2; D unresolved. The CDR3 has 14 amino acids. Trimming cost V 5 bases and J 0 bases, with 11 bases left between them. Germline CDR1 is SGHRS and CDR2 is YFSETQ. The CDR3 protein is CASRREGANYGYTF. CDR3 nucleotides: TGCGCCAGCAGGAGGGAGGGAGCTAACTATGGCTACACCTTC. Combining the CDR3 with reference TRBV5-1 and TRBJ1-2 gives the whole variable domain KAGVTQTPRYLIKTRGQQVTLSCSPISGHRSVSWYQQTPGQGLQFLFEYFSETQRNKGNFPGRFSGRQFSNSRSEMNVSTLELGDSALYLCASRREGANYGYTFGSGTRLTVV.

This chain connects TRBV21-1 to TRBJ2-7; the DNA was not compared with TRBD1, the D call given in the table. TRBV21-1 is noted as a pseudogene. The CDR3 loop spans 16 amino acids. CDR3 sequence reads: CASSSGPRDRGQEQYF. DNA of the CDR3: TGTGCCAGCAGCTCCGGCCCCCGGGACAGGGGGCAGGAGCAGTACTTC.

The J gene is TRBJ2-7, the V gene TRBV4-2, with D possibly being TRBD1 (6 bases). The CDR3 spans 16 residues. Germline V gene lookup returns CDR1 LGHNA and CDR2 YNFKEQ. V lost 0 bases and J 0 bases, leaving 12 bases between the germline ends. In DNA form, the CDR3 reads TGTGCCAGCAGCCAAGATCTACAGGGCCTCTCCTACGAGCAGTACTTC. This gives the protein CASSQDLQGLSYEQYF.

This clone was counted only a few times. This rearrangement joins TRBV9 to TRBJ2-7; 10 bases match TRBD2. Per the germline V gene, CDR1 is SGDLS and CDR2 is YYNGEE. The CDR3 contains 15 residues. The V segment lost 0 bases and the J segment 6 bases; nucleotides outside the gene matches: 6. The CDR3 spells CASSVARLAGFEQYF. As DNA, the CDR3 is TGTGCCAGCAGCGTAGCTCGACTAGCGGGCTTCGAGCAGTACTTC.

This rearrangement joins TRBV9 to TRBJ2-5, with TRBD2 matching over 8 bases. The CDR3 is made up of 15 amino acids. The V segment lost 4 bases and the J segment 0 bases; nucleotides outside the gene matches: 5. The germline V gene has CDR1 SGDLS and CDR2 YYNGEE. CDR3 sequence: CASSPGGAYQETQYF. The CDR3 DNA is TGTGCCAGCAGCCCGGGGGGGGCGTACCAAGAGACCCAGTACTTC. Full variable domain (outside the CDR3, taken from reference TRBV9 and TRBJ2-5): DSGVTQTPKHLITATGQRVTLRCSPRSGDLSVYWYQQSLDQGLQFLIQYYNGEERAKGNILERFSAQQFPDLHSELNLSSLELGDSALYFCASSPGGAYQETQYFGPGTRLLVL.

CDR3 protein: CASSFTDTGVYGYTF. Written as DNA, the CDR3 is TGTGCCAGCAGCTTCACCGACACGGGGGTGTATGGCTACACCTTC. This sequence joins TRBV7-6 and TRBJ1-2; D perhaps matches TRBD1 (5 bases). V lost 3 bases and J 5 bases, leaving 16 bases between the germline ends. This CDR3 comprises 15 residues. Germline-derived CDR1 and CDR2 are SGHVS and FNYEAQ.

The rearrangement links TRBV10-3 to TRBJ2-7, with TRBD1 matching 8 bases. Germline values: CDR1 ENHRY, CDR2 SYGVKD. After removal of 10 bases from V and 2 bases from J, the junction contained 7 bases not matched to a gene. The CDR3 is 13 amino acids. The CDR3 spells CATGQGSPYEQYF. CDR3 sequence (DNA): TGTGCCACCGGACAGGGATCCCCCTACGAGCAGTACTTC.

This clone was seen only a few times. DNA for the CDR3: TGTGCCAGCAGCCAAGATGCCAGGGCTGGAAACACCATATATTTT. Amino acid sequence: CASSQDARAGNTIYF. The chain has TRBV3-1 (or the pseudogene TRBV3-2) and TRBJ1-3, with D perhaps matching TRBD1 (5 bases). V was clipped by 0 bases and J by 2 bases, with 8 bases between them. Per the germline V gene, CDR1 is LGHDT and CDR2 is YNNKEL (reference sequence). The length of the CDR3 is 15 residues.

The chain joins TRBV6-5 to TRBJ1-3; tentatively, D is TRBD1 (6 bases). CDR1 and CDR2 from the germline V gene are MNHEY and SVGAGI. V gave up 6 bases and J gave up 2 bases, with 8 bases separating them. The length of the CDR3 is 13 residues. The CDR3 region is CASRQGTGNTIYF. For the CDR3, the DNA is TGTGCCAGCAGACAGGGAACTGGAAACACCATATATTTT.

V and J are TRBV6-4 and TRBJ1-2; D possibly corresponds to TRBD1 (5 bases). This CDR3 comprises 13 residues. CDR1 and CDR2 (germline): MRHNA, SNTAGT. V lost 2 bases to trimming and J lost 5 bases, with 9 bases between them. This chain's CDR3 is CASSDGDRYGYTF. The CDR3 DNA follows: TGTGCCAGCAGTGACGGAGACAGATATGGCTACACCTTC.

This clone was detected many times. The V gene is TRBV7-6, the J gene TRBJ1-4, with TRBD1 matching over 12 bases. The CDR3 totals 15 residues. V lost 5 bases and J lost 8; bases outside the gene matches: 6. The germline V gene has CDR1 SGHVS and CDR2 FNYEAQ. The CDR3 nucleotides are TGTGCCAGCAGCGTAGGGACAGGGGGCAGGGAAAAACTGTTTTTT. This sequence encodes CASSVGTGGREKLFF.

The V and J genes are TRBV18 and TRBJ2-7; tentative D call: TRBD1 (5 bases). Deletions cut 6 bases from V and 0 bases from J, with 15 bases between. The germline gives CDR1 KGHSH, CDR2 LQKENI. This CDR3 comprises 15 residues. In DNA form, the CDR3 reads TGTGCCAGCTCCCTCAGGGTCGGAAGCTCCTACGAGCAGTACTTC. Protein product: CASSLRVGSSYEQYF.

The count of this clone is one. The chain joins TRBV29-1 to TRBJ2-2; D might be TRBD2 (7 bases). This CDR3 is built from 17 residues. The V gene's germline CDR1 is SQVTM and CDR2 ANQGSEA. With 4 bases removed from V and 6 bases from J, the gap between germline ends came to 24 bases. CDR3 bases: TGCAGCGTTGGTAGGACAGCGGTTTCGGGGGGTCCCGGGGAGCTGTTTTTT. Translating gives CSVGRTAVSGGPGELFF.

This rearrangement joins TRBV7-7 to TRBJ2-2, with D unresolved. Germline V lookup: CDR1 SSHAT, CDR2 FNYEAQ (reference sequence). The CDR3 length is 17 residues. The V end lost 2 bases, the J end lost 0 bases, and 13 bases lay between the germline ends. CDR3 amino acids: CASSLFNSPANTGELFF. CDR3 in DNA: TGTGCCAGCAGCTTATTTAATAGCCCCGCGAACACCGGGGAGCTGTTTTTT.

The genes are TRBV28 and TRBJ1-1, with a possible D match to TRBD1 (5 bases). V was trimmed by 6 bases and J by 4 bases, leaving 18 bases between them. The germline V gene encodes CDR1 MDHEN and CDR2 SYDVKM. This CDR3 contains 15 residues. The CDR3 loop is CASSRLAQGFTEAFF. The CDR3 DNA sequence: TGTGCCAGCAGCCGACTGGCGCAGGGATTCACTGAAGCTTTCTTT.

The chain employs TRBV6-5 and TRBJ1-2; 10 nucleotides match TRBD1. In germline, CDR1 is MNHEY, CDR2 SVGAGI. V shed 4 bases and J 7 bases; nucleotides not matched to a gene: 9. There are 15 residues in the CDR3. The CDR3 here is CASSSRRTGGIGYTF. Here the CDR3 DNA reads TGTGCCAGCAGTTCCCGACGGACAGGGGGAATTGGCTACACCTTC.

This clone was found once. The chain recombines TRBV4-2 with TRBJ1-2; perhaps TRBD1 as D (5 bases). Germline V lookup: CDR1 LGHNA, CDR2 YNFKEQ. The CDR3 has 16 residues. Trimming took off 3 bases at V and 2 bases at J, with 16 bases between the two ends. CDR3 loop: CASSHKVGTDNYGYTF. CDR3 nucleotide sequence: TGTGCCAGCAGCCACAAAGTCGGGACTGACAACTATGGCTACACCTTC.

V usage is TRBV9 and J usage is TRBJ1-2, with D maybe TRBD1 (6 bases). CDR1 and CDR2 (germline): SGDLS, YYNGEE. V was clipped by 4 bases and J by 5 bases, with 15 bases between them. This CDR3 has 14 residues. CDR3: CASSRGGAVYGYTF. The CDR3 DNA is TGTGCCAGCAGCAGAGGGGGGGCTGTTTATGGCTACACCTTC.